The 9 T cell receptor beta chains below come from one sample, sequenced in a study of neoadjuvant nivolumab and ipilimumab in lung cancer. TCRdb's copy holds only in-frame clones and misses some; the assay was immunoSEQ multiplex PCR. This sample carries about 29,000 clones, around 80% of them seen once, and the ten largest clones take 5% to 5.5%. This material consisted of tumor tissue, taken after neoadjuvant nivolumab, alone or with ipilimumab, at or shortly before surgery. Receptors were obtained from an adult with non-small cell lung cancer.

CDR3 protein: CASRDRGNEKLFF. The CDR3 coding sequence is TGTGCCAGTAGGGACAGGGGCAATGAAAAACTGTTTTTT. The rearrangement uses TRBV2 and TRBJ1-4; the match to TRBD1 covers 10 bases. J gave up 5 bases and V 9 bases, and 3 bases lay outside the gene matches. Germline V gene sequence: CDR1 SNHLY, CDR2 FYNNEI. The CDR3 is 13 amino acids.

The V gene is TRBV6-1, the J gene TRBJ2-1; 8 bases line up with TRBD2. V dropped 3 bases and J dropped 0; count of bases not matched to a gene: 7. The CDR3 is 17 amino acids. Germline CDR1 is MNHNS and CDR2 is SASEGT. The CDR3: CASSEASGFSSYNEQFF. Here the CDR3 DNA reads TGTGCCAGCAGTGAGGCTAGCGGGTTCAGCTCCTACAATGAGCAGTTCTTC.

The CDR3: CASSSNTGVSTEAFF. In nucleotides, the CDR3 is TGTGCCAGCAGCTCAAATACAGGGGTAAGCACTGAAGCTTTCTTT. The V call is TRBV7-8, the J call TRBJ1-1; 7 positions agree with TRBD1. The CDR3 has 15 amino acids. V shed 4 bases, J shed 4 bases, and the junction held 9 bases outside the gene matches. Germline V gene data show CDR1 as SGHVS and CDR2 as FQNEAQ.

The rearrangement joins TRBV2 to TRBJ1-6; 7 nucleotides align to TRBD1. Germline values: CDR1 SNHLY, CDR2 FYNNEI. CDR3 length: 15 amino acids. V was clipped by 6 bases and J by 8 bases; unmatched bases: 10. CDR3 sequence (DNA): TGTGCCAGCAGGCCCGGACAGGCGGCCGATTCACCCCTCCACTTT. This encodes CASRPGQAADSPLHF. The full variable domain, its missing parts supplied by reference TRBV2 and TRBJ1-6, is EPEVTQTPSHQVTQMGQEVILRCVPISNHLYFYWYRQILGQKVEFLVSFYNNEISEKSEIFDDQFSVERPDGSNFTLKIRSTKLEDSAMYFCASRPGQAADSPLHFGNGTRLTVT.

The chain couples TRBV18 to TRBJ1-4; TRBD1 might be the D (6 bases). Per the germline V gene, CDR1 is KGHSH and CDR2 is LQKENI. The V end was cut by 7 bases, the J end by 2 bases, with 17 bases between. This CDR3 spans 16 amino acids. CDR3 in amino acids: CASCRGPIGTNEKLFF. The CDR3 coding sequence is TGTGCCAGCTGCAGGGGCCCGATCGGGACTAATGAAAAACTGTTTTTT.

The sample holds a few counts of this clone. This chain joins TRBV6-5 and TRBJ1-4, with D possibly matching TRBD1 (5 bases). Trimming took off 0 bases at V and 4 bases at J, with 12 bases between the two ends. Per germline, CDR1 MNHEY and CDR2 SVGAGI. The CDR3 has 16 residues. CDR3 sequence reads: CASSYSGGAGNEKLFF. The CDR3 coding sequence is TGTGCCAGCAGTTACTCGGGTGGGGCCGGTAATGAAAAACTGTTTTTT.

The rearrangement uses TRBV29-1 and TRBJ2-4; no clear D gene. This CDR3 has 14 amino acids. V was pared by 7 bases and J by 7 bases, with 20 bases between. Per the germline V gene, CDR1 is SQVTM and CDR2 is ANQGSEA. The CDR3 reads CSAIGPSLGNIQYF. Here the CDR3 DNA reads TGCAGCGCCATCGGCCCCTCCCTCGGCAACATTCAGTACTTC.

This clone was detected a few times. This chain links TRBV7-9 with TRBJ2-5, with D possibly matching TRBD2 (6 bases). The germline CDR1 and CDR2 sequences are SEHNR and FQNEAQ (reference sequence). CDR3 size: 16 residues. Trimming cost V 2 bases and J 5 bases, with 18 bases left between them. The CDR3 bases are TGTGCCAGCAGCTTAAATATAGCGGATCCGTTGGAGACCCAGTACTTC. Its protein is CASSLNIADPLETQYF.

CDR3 nucleotides: TGTGCCAGCAGCTTACCCGGGACAGTTACCTACGAGCAGTACTTC. This gives the protein CASSLPGTVTYEQYF. The V gene is TRBV11-2, the J gene TRBJ2-7; 7 bases match TRBD1. The trim removed 2 bases at V and 2 bases at J, leaving 6 bases unmatched. The length of the CDR3 is 15 residues. Germline CDR1 SGHAT, CDR2 FQNNGV.